Given below is one T cell receptor (beta chain) in context. Its antigen is unidentified. UMI labels and 5' RACE were used to prepare the TRB cDNA libraries. Reanalyzing the 5' RACE reads, TCRdb keeps one entry per CDR3 protein, without DNA. Its table lists about 110,000 distinct CDR3 sequences. The data derive from a study of CXCR3-negative and CXCR3-positive naive CD8 T cells. General observations from the study: TRB CDR3 properties served as the basis for inferring TCR strength, and surface CD5 was comparable between naive subsets. For memory CD8+ cells diversity was much lower, but both naive subsets had comparably high diversity. Greater hydrophobicity was found in TRB CDR3s of CXCR3-positive naive cells than of CXCR3-negative naive cells.

The CDR3 has 12 amino acids. The germline gives CDR1 SEHNR, CDR2 FQNEAQ (reference sequence). The chain has TRBV7-9 and TRBJ2-1. Sequencing used naive CXCR3+ CD8+ T cells from blood. The subset here: CD45RO-CCR7+CD27+CD95- naive CD8+ T cells expressing CXCR3 (TNR3+). The source of this sequence is a human donor in good health. Some clones in this sample may be carry-over from other donors' samples. The CDR3 here is CASSQATSVQFF.